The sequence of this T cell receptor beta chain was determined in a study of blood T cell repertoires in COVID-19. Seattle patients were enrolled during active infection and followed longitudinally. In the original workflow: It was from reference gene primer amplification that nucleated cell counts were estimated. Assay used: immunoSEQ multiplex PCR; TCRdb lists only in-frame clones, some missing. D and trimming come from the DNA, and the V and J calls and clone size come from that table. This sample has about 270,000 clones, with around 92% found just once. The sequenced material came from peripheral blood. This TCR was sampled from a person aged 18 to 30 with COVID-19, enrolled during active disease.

The CDR3 sequence is CASSPMGQGNTEAFF. The DNA of the CDR3 is TGTGCCAGCAGCCCAATGGGACAGGGGAACACTGAAGCTTTCTTT. V is TRBV14 and J is TRBJ1-1, with 9 positions matching TRBD1. Germline CDR1 reads SGHDN; CDR2 reads FVKESK. The J segment lost 1 base and the V segment lost 4 bases, leaving 4 bases of the junction unmatched. The CDR3 is 15 residues long.